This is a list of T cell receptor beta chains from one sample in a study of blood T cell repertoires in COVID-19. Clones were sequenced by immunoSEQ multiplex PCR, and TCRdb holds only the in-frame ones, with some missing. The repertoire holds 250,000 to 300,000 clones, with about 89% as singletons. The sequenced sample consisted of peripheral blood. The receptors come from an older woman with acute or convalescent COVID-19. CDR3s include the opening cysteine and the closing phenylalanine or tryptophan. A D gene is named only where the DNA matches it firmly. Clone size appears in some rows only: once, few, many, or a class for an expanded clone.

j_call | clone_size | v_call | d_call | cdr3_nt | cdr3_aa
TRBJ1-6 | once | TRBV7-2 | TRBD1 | TGTGCCAGCAGCGCCAGGCAGACAGGGGCAAATTCACCCCTCCACTTT | CASSARQTGANSPLHF
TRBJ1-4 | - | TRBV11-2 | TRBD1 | TGTGCCAGCAGCTTCGATCTCGGACAGGGTAATGAAAAACTGTTTTTT | CASSFDLGQGNEKLFF
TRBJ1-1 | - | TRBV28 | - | TGTGCCAGCAGCCCTAACAGGGAAGAAGCTTTCTTT | CASSPNREEAFF
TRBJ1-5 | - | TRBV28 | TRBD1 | TGTGCCAGCAGTGAACGGACAGGGCCACATCCCCAGCATTTT | CASSERTGPHPQHF
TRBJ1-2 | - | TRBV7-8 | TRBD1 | TGTGCCAGCAGCTTAGGGGACAGGGTGGTTAACTATGGCTACACCTTC | CASSLGDRVVNYGYTF
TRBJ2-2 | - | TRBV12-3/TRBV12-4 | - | TGTGCCAGCAGTCCTCTTACCGGGGAGCTGTTTTTT | CASSPLTGELFF
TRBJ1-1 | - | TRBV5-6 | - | TGTGCCAGCAGCTTGGTGGCTGCCTCTGAAGCTTTCTTT | CASSLVAASEAFF
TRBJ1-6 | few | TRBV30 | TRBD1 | TGTGCCTATACGCCAACCGGGACAGGGGGGAATTCACCCCTCCACTTT | CAYTPTGTGGNSPLHF
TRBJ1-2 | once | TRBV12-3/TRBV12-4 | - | TGTGCCACCCAAAAAGCCCATGCTGGCTACACCTTC | CATQKAHAGYTF
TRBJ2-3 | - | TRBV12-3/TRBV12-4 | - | TGTGCCAGCAGCCCGACAGATACGCAGTATTTT | CASSPTDTQYF
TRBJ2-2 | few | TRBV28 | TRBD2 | TGTGCCAGCAGTTTAAACAGCGGGAGGACCGGGGAGCTGTTTTTT | CASSLNSGRTGELFF
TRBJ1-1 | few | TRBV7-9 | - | TGTGCCAGCAGCCCCCCGGCGGGCTATGAAGCTTTCTTT | CASSPPAGYEAFF
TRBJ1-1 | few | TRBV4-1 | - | TGCGCCAGCAGCCAAGATCGGGGGGTCACTGAAGCTTTCTTT | CASSQDRGVTEAFF
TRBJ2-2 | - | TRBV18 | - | TGTGCCAGCTCACCACCGGGACTTCCTAACACCGGGGAGCTGTTTTTT | CASSPPGLPNTGELFF
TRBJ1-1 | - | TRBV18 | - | TGTGCCAGCTCCCCCCGGGGGGGGGCGGAAATGAACACTGAAGCTTTCTTT | CASSPRGGAEMNTEAFF
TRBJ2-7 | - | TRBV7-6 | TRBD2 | TGTGCCAGCAGCTTAGTGTCAGGGAAGACCACTAGCGGGAGACCCTACGAGCAGTACTTC | CASSLVSGKTTSGRPYEQYF